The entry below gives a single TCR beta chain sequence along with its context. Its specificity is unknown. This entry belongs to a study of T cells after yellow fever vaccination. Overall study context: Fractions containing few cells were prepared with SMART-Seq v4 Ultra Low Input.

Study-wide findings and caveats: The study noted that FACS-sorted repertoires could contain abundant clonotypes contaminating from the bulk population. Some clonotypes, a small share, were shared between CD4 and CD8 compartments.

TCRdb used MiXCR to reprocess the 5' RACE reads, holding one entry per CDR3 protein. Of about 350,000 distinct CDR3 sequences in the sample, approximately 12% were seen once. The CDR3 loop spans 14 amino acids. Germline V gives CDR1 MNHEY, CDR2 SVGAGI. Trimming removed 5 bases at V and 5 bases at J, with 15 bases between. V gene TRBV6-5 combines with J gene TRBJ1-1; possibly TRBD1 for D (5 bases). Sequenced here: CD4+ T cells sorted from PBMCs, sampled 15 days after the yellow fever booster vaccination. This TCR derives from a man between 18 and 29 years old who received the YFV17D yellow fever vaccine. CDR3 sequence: CASSQERGRTEAFF. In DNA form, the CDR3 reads TGTGCCAGCAGTCAAGAGAGGGGCAGGACTGAAGCTTTCTTT.